This TCR beta chain is from a study of T cells after yellow fever vaccination. Study-wide background: Fractions containing few cells were prepared with SMART-Seq v4 Ultra Low Input. Study conclusions and caveats: FACS-sorted repertoires could contain abundant clonotypes contaminating from the bulk population. Clones that expanded after primary vaccination mostly reappeared after the booster (less than 98% CD4, 75% to 90% CD8).

This clonotype was observed a handful of times. The antigen is not known. MiXCR was run by TCRdb on the 5' RACE reads, yielding one entry per CDR3 protein. The table has some 120,000 distinct CDR3 sequences, roughly 15% seen once. The CDR3 covers 18 residues. Trimming cost V 5 bases and J 0 bases; bases outside gene matches: 6. The germline V gene has CDR1 SGHVS and CDR2 FQNEAQ. The chain has TRBV7-8 and TRBJ2-4, with 14 nucleotides matching TRBD2. The specimen was CD8+ T cells sorted from PBMCs, collected 5 days after the yellow fever booster vaccination. This TCR was recovered from a man between 18 and 29 years old who received the YFV17D yellow fever vaccine. The CDR3: CASSPGTSGGRAKNIQYF. DNA for the CDR3: TGTGCCAGCAGCCCAGGGACTAGCGGGGGTAGAGCCAAAAACATTCAGTACTTC.